This TCR beta chain comes out of a study of CD8 T cells in ankylosing spondylitis. Study-wide findings and caveats: Significant enrichment of disease-linked clones was reportedly seen in matched ankylosing spondylitis synovial fluid. Disease-linked clones had a CD8+ phenotype and relatively low frequency in peripheral blood. A motif in TCR beta, a set of 8 or 9 highly homologous variants, appeared characteristic of ankylosing spondylitis blood. Prior literature has documented some motif variants in synovial fluid and blood from reactive arthritis.

It was by quantitative 5'-RACE with molecular barcodes that TCR beta libraries were made. A single record per CDR3 protein comes from TCRdb applying MiXCR to the 5' RACE reads. The sample comprises hundreds of thousands of distinct CDR3 sequences, 12% of which are singletons, and about 0.49% rests with the top ten. Comment on this clonotype: Its target is not known.

Sequencing was carried out using blood, either unsorted or a sorted T cell fraction (not recorded which). The sequence came from a male donor with ankylosing spondylitis.

The CDR3 here is CSASEGPQRGLFF. The CDR3 bases are TGCAGTGCCTCCGAGGGGCCCCAGAGGGGACTGTTTTTT. This chain links TRBV20-1 with TRBJ2-2; D possibly uses TRBD1 or TRBD2 (5 bases each). Germline-derived CDR1 and CDR2 are DFQATT and SNEGSKA (reference sequence). V was clipped by 6 bases and J by 14 bases, with 22 bases between them. This CDR3 contains 13 residues.